A selection of T cell receptor beta chains follows, all from one sample in a study of blood T cell repertoires in COVID-19. Sequencing used immunoSEQ multiplex PCR; TCRdb keeps in-frame clones, though not all of them. This sample has 90,000 to 130,000 clones; around four fifths occur once, and the top ten carry 0.83%. Sequencing input: peripheral blood. Receptor source: a woman in her 70s with acute or convalescent COVID-19. The CDR3 runs from the conserved cysteine through the conserved F or W. The D gene is left open where the match is weak. Not all rows give a size; the values are once, few, many and, for expanded clones, a class.

j_call,v_call,d_call,clone_size,cdr3_nt,cdr3_aa
TRBJ1-3,TRBV5-4,TRBD1,-,TGTGCCAGCAGCCTTCGCACACAGGGGAGTGGAAACACCATATATTTT,CASSLRTQGSGNTIYF
TRBJ1-2,TRBV21-1,-,few,TGTGCCAGCAGCAAGGACGGAGGTAGGGATGGCTACACCTTC,CASSKDGGRDGYTF
TRBJ2-3,TRBV3-1/TRBV3-2,TRBD1,-,TGTGCCAGCAGCCAAGAGGGCAGGGGGTCAGGCACAGATACGCAGTATTTT,CASSQEGRGSGTDTQYF
TRBJ2-7,TRBV9,TRBD2,few,TGTGCCAGCAGCGCCGGACTAGCGGGGGGCATCTACGAGCAGTACTTC,CASSAGLAGGIYEQYF
TRBJ1-1,TRBV21-1,-,-,TGTGCCGAAAACCTATTGACAGGTAAAGGTCACACTGAAGCTTTCTTT,CAENLLTGKGHTEAFF
TRBJ1-1,TRBV12-3/TRBV12-4,-,few,TGTGCCAGCGCTACAGGGTCTGAAGCTTTCTTT,CASATGSEAFF
TRBJ1-1,TRBV3-1/TRBV3-2,-,-,TGTGCCAGCAGCCAACGGGGGGAGGTCACTGAAGCTTTCTTT,CASSQRGEVTEAFF
TRBJ2-1,TRBV19,-,-,TGTGCCAGTAGTCCCGGGCCCTGGGGCGGGCAGTTCTTC,CASSPGPWGGQFF
TRBJ2-2,TRBV3-1/TRBV3-2,TRBD1,-,TGTGCCAGCAGCCCTGACAGGGCGAACACCGGGGAGCTGTTTTTT,CASSPDRANTGELFF
TRBJ2-2,TRBV7-3,-,-,TGTGCCAGCGCCCGAGGGGGGAACACCGGGGAGCTGTTTTTT,CASARGGNTGELFF
TRBJ2-3,TRBV19,-,-,TGTGCCAGTAGTCTCACCCTGGGACTGACGGCGCAGTATTTT,CASSLTLGLTAQYF
TRBJ2-3,TRBV5-1,-,-,TGCGCCAGCAGCTTCGATAGAAGAACAGATACGCAGTATTTT,CASSFDRRTDTQYF
TRBJ2-1,TRBV18,TRBD1,-,TGTGCCAGCTCCGGACAGGGGTACAATGAGCAGTTCTTC,CASSGQGYNEQFF
TRBJ2-5,TRBV18,-,-,TGTGCCAGCTCACCCCGGGTATCTCAAGAGACCCAGTACTTC,CASSPRVSQETQYF
TRBJ2-7,TRBV5-6,-,-,TGTGCCAGCAGCCAGACAGCTCAGGGTTCCTACGAGCAGTACTTC,CASSQTAQGSYEQYF
TRBJ2-3,TRBV6-5,-,-,TGTGCCAGCAGGGGGGCCCGAAGGAACCATACGCAGTATTTT,CASRGARRNHTQYF
TRBJ2-1,TRBV7-9,TRBD1,few,TGTGCCAGCAGCTTAGGGGGACAGGGAACCATCTACAATGAGCAGTTCTTC,CASSLGGQGTIYNEQFF
TRBJ2-7,TRBV19,-,-,TGTGCCAGTAGTATCCGAACTAACTACGAGCAGTACTTC,CASSIRTNYEQYF
TRBJ2-3,TRBV18,-,-,TGTGCCAGCTCGTCCGTCACAGATACGCAGTATTTT,CASSSVTDTQYF
TRBJ1-6,TRBV7-2,TRBD1,-,TGTGCCAGCAGCACGCGACAGGGTCGTTCACCCCTCCACTTT,CASSTRQGRSPLHF